These 20 T cell receptor beta chains were sequenced from one sample in a study of T cell responses to AZD1222 COVID-19 vaccine. The repertoire was sequenced with immunoSEQ multiplex PCR; TCRdb's copy has only in-frame clones and lacks some. The table lists roughly 140,000 clones, more than 70% of them singletons. The sequences come from peripheral blood, collected 28 days after the second AZD1222 dose. All receptors come from an adult who received the AZD1222 COVID-19 vaccine.

The chain has TRBV29-1 and TRBJ2-3, with TRBD2 as a possible D gene (5 bases). This CDR3 contains 12 residues. The V end lost 3 bases, the J end lost 1 base, and 5 bases lay between the germline ends. Germline V gene lookup returns CDR1 SQVTM and CDR2 ANQGSEA. The CDR3 region is CSVERGTDTQYF. The CDR3 bases are TGCAGCGTTGAGAGGGGCACAGATACGCAGTATTTT.

This chain joins TRBV28 and TRBJ1-6; D might be TRBD1 (5 bases). Germline-derived CDR1 and CDR2 are MDHEN and SYDVKM. Trimming removed 7 bases from V and 7 bases from J, with 17 bases in between. CDR3 length: 15 residues. The CDR3 DNA follows: TGTGCCAGCAACTCCGGGACCAGCAAGAATTCACCCCTCCACTTT. It encodes CASNSGTSKNSPLHF.

The V and J genes are TRBV29-1 and TRBJ2-2; D is unclear. Trimming removed 8 bases from V and 4 bases from J, with 17 bases in between. Germline CDR1 and CDR2: SQVTM and ANQGSEA. The CDR3 contains 14 residues. CDR3 sequence (DNA): TGCAGCCCCCGGGCCCCGTCTGGCACCGGGGAGCTGTTTTTT. Protein sequence: CSPRAPSGTGELFF.

V is TRBV7-2 and J is TRBJ2-1; no reliable D call. V gave up 1 base and J gave up 8 bases, with 15 bases separating them. Germline V gives CDR1 SGHTA, CDR2 FQGNSA. The CDR3 is 15 residues long. Here the CDR3 DNA reads TGTGCCAGCAGCTTAGATTTGACGAGCACCTATGAGCAGTTCTTC. Its translation is CASSLDLTSTYEQFF. The whole variable domain, filled in from reference TRBV7-2 and TRBJ2-1, reads GAGVSQSPSNKVTEKGKDVELRCDPISGHTALYWYRQSLGQGLEFLIYFQGNSAPDKSGLPSDRFSAERTGGSVSTLTIQRTQQEDSAVYLCASSLDLTSTYEQFFGPGTRLTVL.

The chain carries TRBV6-6 and TRBJ2-7; TRBD1 matches 9 bases. Germline CDR1 reads MNHNY; CDR2 reads SVGAGI (reference sequence). The length of the CDR3 is 15 residues. V shed 2 bases and J 5 bases; nucleotides not matched to a gene: 7. The DNA for the CDR3 is TGTGCCAGCAGTTACCCCCCGGGACAGGGAGACGAGCAGTACTTC. This codes for CASSYPPGQGDEQYF.

V gene TRBV28 combines with J gene TRBJ2-1; D may be TRBD1 (6 bases). The CDR3 has 13 residues. CDR1 is MDHEN, CDR2 SYDVKM, per germline. V was trimmed by 6 bases and J by 7 bases, leaving 13 bases between them. CDR3 sequence (DNA): TGTGCCAGCAGATCACAGGGTTGGAATGAGCAGTTCTTC. Protein product: CASRSQGWNEQFF.

The genes are TRBV4-1 and TRBJ2-1; 9 bases map to TRBD2. This CDR3 region has 17 residues. Losses at the gene ends were 1 base for V and 5 bases for J; bases not matched to a gene: 9. Germline-derived CDR1 and CDR2 are MGHRA and YSYEKL. In nucleotides, the CDR3 is TGCGCCAGCAGCCAAGTTCGTCGGCGGGAGGGGCACAATGAGCAGTTCTTC. Translated, it gives CASSQVRRREGHNEQFF.

This chain links TRBV6-5 with TRBJ2-5, with D hard to call. Germline CDR1 and CDR2: MNHEY and SVGAGI. V was clipped by 8 bases and J by 2 bases, with 12 bases between them. CDR3 length: 13 amino acids. The CDR3 nucleotides read TGTGCCAGCTTTAGCAGCCTACAAGAGACCCAGTACTTC. It yields the protein CASFSSLQETQYF.

V gene TRBV3-1 (or the pseudogene TRBV3-2) combines with J gene TRBJ1-3, with D possibly being TRBD1 (6 bases). V was pared by 1 base and J by 2 bases, with 9 bases between. There are 15 residues in the CDR3. Germline V gene sequence: CDR1 LGHDT, CDR2 YNNKEL (reference sequence). CDR3 amino acids: CASSQGGLAGNTIYF. The CDR3 nucleotides read TGTGCCAGCAGCCAAGGGGGGCTTGCTGGAAACACCATATATTTT.

The chain couples TRBV3-1 (or the pseudogene TRBV3-2) to TRBJ2-1; 12 bases are shared with TRBD2. V gave up 10 bases and J gave up 4 bases; unmatched junction bases: 8. The CDR3 loop spans 15 amino acids. Looked up from germline, CDR1 is LGHDT and CDR2 is YNNKEL (reference sequence). As DNA, the CDR3 is TGTGCCACAGAACTAGCGGGGGGAGTATACAATGAGCAGTTCTTC. This translates into CATELAGGVYNEQFF.

This chain joins TRBV28 and TRBJ2-5, with a weak D call TRBD1 (6 bases). Germline CDR1 and CDR2: MDHEN and SYDVKM. V dropped 4 bases and J dropped 0 bases, with 9 bases sitting between them. CDR3 length: 14 residues. The CDR3 DNA sequence: TGTGCCAGCAGTTACAGGGCTAACCAAGAGACCCAGTACTTC. Translating gives CASSYRANQETQYF.

The genes are TRBV6-2 or TRBV6-3 and TRBJ2-7; 7 bases match TRBD2. Germline trimming cut 5 bases from V and 4 bases from J; bases unmatched to any gene: 14. The CDR3 runs 16 residues. Germline lookup yields CDR1 MNHEY and CDR2 SVGEGT. The DNA of the CDR3 is TGTGCCAGCAGTAGACCTTCCCGGGACTACAAATACGAGCAGTACTTC. This gives the protein CASSRPSRDYKYEQYF.

This clone was seen just once. The V and J genes are TRBV6-6 and TRBJ1-1; D uncertain. The CDR3 loop spans 13 amino acids. Germline V lookup: CDR1 MNHNY, CDR2 SVGAGI (reference sequence). Trimming stripped 4 bases from V and 4 bases from J, with 10 bases between. CDR3 loop: CASSSGRSTEAFF. CDR3 bases: TGTGCCAGCAGTTCGGGCCGGAGCACTGAAGCTTTCTTT.

The gene calls are TRBV9 and TRBJ2-1; 15 positions agree with TRBD2. Germline V gene lookup returns CDR1 SGDLS and CDR2 YYNGEE. V was pared by 4 bases and J by 2 bases, with 10 bases of the junction left unmatched. This CDR3 contains 19 residues. The CDR3 sequence: CASSPLAGTSGGPYNEQFF. The CDR3 DNA reads TGTGCCAGCAGCCCGCTCGCCGGGACTAGCGGGGGGCCCTACAATGAGCAGTTCTTC.

This clone was recorded only once. The chain recombines TRBV10-1 with TRBJ1-1; D possibly corresponds to TRBD1 (5 bases). V lost 6 bases, J lost 2 bases, and 10 bases lay in between. Germline values: CDR1 WNHNN, CDR2 SYGVQD (reference sequence). This CDR3 contains 13 residues. The DNA for the CDR3 is TGCGCCAGCAGGATAGGGGTCAACACTGAAGCTTTCTTT. Amino acid sequence: CASRIGVNTEAFF.

J is TRBJ2-2 and V is TRBV27; D is unresolved. The ends were cut back, 5 bases at V and 2 bases at J, with 12 bases in the middle. Germline-derived CDR1 and CDR2 are MNHEY and SMNVEV (reference sequence). This CDR3 region has 15 residues. CDR3 in amino acids: CASSRRQLNTGELFF. The CDR3 DNA follows: TGTGCCAGCAGTCGGCGGCAGCTAAACACCGGGGAGCTGTTTTTT.

Worth noting for this clone: With a much larger clone just one base away, this may be a read error. This chain joins TRBV5-4 and TRBJ2-1; TRBD2 is a possible D gene (5 bases). CDR1 and CDR2 from the germline V gene are SGHNT and YYREEE (reference sequence). The CDR3 has 13 amino acids. V was pared by 4 bases and J by 0 bases, with 5 bases between. This CDR3 is CASSGSSYNEQFF. CDR3 sequence (DNA): TGTGCCAGCAGCGGGAGCTCCTACAATGAGCAGTTCTTC. The whole variable domain, filled in from reference TRBV5-4 and TRBJ2-1, reads ETGVTQSPTHLIKTRGQQVTLRCSSQSGHNTVSWYQQALGQGPQFIFQYYREEENGRGNFPPRFSGLQFPNYSSELNVNALELDDSALYLCASSGSSYNEQFFGPGTRLTVL.

This chain joins TRBV28 and TRBJ2-5, with 10 nucleotides matching TRBD2. The CDR3 contains 17 residues. V was clipped by 5 bases and J by 2 bases; unmatched bases: 11. Germline V gives CDR1 MDHEN, CDR2 SYDVKM. In DNA form, the CDR3 reads TGTGCCAGCAGTAAAGCGGGGGGGATTCGTGATCAAGAGACCCAGTACTTC. This sequence encodes CASSKAGGIRDQETQYF. The full variable domain, its missing parts supplied by reference TRBV28 and TRBJ2-5, is DVKVTQSSRYLVKRTGEKVFLECVQDMDHENMFWYRQDPGLGLRLIYFSYDVKMKEKGDIPEGYSVSREKKERFSLILESASTNQTSMYLCASSKAGGIRDQETQYFGPGTRLLVL.

This rearrangement joins TRBV4-1 to TRBJ2-3; possible D gene TRBD1, 6 bases. Germline CDR1 and CDR2: MGHRA and YSYEKL. The CDR3 spans 15 residues. The V end lost 4 bases, the J end lost 2 bases, and 13 bases lay between the germline ends. The CDR3 reads CASSPGTTNTDTQYF. CDR3 nucleotide sequence: TGCGCCAGCAGCCCCGGGACAACTAACACAGATACGCAGTATTTT.

V gene TRBV6-5 combines with J gene TRBJ1-4; tentatively, D is TRBD1 (5 bases). V shed 6 bases and J shed 0 bases, with 11 bases lying between them. Germline loops: CDR1 MNHEY, CDR2 SVGAGI. The CDR3 sequence is 15 residues long. In DNA form, the CDR3 reads TGTGCCAGCAGGCGGGGACCGTCAACTAATGAAAAACTGTTTTTT. This translates into CASRRGPSTNEKLFF.